The TCR beta chain under discussion was sequenced for a study of shared clonotypes between healthy human individuals. Study-level findings and limits: Some clonotypes were shared by all four sorted-subset donors, while others were not shared. The non-shared ones had lower generation probabilities than the shared ones.

Of note for this clone: The antigen remains undetermined.

The data were produced by immunoSEQ multiplex PCR, yet TCRdb's version contains in-frame clones alone and is incomplete. This sample has about a million clones, with 70% to 85% found just once. V was clipped by 1 base and J by 3 bases, with 10 bases between them. This CDR3 contains 14 residues. The germline gives CDR1 LNHDA, CDR2 SQIVND (reference sequence). Sequences were obtained from memory CD4+ T cells sorted from blood. Subset: CD45RA-negative fraction. The chain links TRBV19 to TRBJ2-7; TRBD1 is a possible D gene (5 bases). This TCR derives from a man between 18 and 35 years old in good health. The chain's CDR3 is CASSIAGQNYEQYF. In DNA, the CDR3 is TGTGCCAGTAGTATAGCAGGGCAGAACTACGAGCAGTACTTC.